A selection of T cell receptor beta chains follows, all from one sample in a study of CD8+CD57+ T cells in acquired aplastic anemia. From the reads, TCRdb called clonotypes with MiXCR, one entry per CDR3 protein. The sample comprises about 160,000 distinct CDR3 sequences, 47% of which are singletons, and roughly 2.8% rests with the top ten. The sample consisted of sorted CD4+, CD8+, or CD8+CD57+ T cells (not recorded which) from PBMCs. The receptors derive from a human donor with aplastic anemia. The CDR3 runs from the conserved cysteine through the conserved F or W. The D gene is left open where the match is weak. The size of a clone is reported for some rows only, either as once, few or many, or as a class for expanded clones.

v_call: TRBV20-1; d_call: .; clone_size: many; j_call: TRBJ2-7; cdr3_nt: TGCAGTGCTAGAGAGGGAGGCGCTGCCTACGAGCAGTACTTC; cdr3_aa: CSAREGGAAYEQYF
v_call: TRBV20-1; d_call: TRBD2; clone_size: many; j_call: TRBJ2-5; cdr3_nt: TGCAGTGCTAGTGGGCGCCTCGGGAGGGAAGAGACCCAGTACTTC; cdr3_aa: CSASGRLGREETQYF
v_call: TRBV7-9; d_call: TRBD2; clone_size: many; j_call: TRBJ2-1; cdr3_nt: TGTGCCAGCATCTGGAGCGGGAGCTCCTACAATGAGCAGTTCTTC; cdr3_aa: CASIWSGSSYNEQFF
v_call: TRBV19; d_call: .; clone_size: many; j_call: TRBJ1-6; cdr3_nt: TGTGCCAGTAGTAGAGCCGCACATTCACCCCTCCACTTT; cdr3_aa: CASSRAAHSPLHF
v_call: TRBV19; d_call: TRBD1; clone_size: many; j_call: TRBJ1-1; cdr3_nt: TGTGCCAGTAGTGTACCAGGGACAGGGGTTCCCTCGGCTTTCTTT; cdr3_aa: CASSVPGTGVPSAFF
v_call: TRBV7-2; d_call: .; clone_size: many; j_call: TRBJ2-3; cdr3_nt: TGTGCCAGCAGCTGGGGACTCAGCACAGATACGCAGTATTTT; cdr3_aa: CASSWGLSTDTQYF
v_call: TRBV6-5; d_call: TRBD1; clone_size: many; j_call: TRBJ2-7; cdr3_nt: TGTGCCAGCAGTTACCCTAACAGGGGCTACCGGGACGAGCAGTACTTC; cdr3_aa: CASSYPNRGYRDEQYF
v_call: TRBV2; d_call: .; clone_size: .; j_call: TRBJ2-7; cdr3_nt: TGTGCCATTCAGACAGATCCCTACGAGCAGTACTTC; cdr3_aa: CAIQTDPYEQYF
v_call: TRBV28; d_call: .; clone_size: many; j_call: TRBJ1-6; cdr3_nt: TGTGCCAGCGGGTCGTCAGGTATCAACTCACCCCTCCACTTT; cdr3_aa: CASGSSGINSPLHF
v_call: TRBV7-2; d_call: .; clone_size: many; j_call: TRBJ2-1; cdr3_nt: TGTGCCACCTACTCAGGCCTGGGCTTGCGAGATGAGCAGTTCTTC; cdr3_aa: CATYSGLGLRDEQFF
v_call: TRBV6-4; d_call: .; clone_size: .; j_call: TRBJ2-7; cdr3_nt: TGTGCCAGCAGTGACTCTGCCTACGAGCAGTACTTC; cdr3_aa: CASSDSAYEQYF
v_call: TRBV2; d_call: .; clone_size: many; j_call: TRBJ1-5; cdr3_nt: TGTGCCACCGGGCGGGCTGCCTGGCAGCCCCAGCATTTT; cdr3_aa: CATGRAAWQPQHF
v_call: TRBV29-1; d_call: TRBD1; clone_size: many; j_call: TRBJ1-5; cdr3_nt: TGCAGCACCTCCGGGACAGCCAGCAATCAGCCCCAGCATTTT; cdr3_aa: CSTSGTASNQPQHF
v_call: TRBV7-9; d_call: .; clone_size: .; j_call: TRBJ1-2; cdr3_nt: TGTGCCAGCAGCTCGACCAGAGGGGTTGAAGGCTACACCTTC; cdr3_aa: CASSSTRGVEGYTF
v_call: TRBV15; d_call: .; clone_size: few; j_call: TRBJ2-5; cdr3_nt: TGTGCCACCAGCAGAGACAGGGGTGGCCAAGAGACCCAGTACTTC; cdr3_aa: CATSRDRGGQETQYF
v_call: TRBV20-1; d_call: TRBD1; clone_size: .; j_call: TRBJ1-6; cdr3_nt: TGCAGTGCTAGAGAAAGAGGGGCAGGGACAGTACATTCACCCCTCCACTTT; cdr3_aa: CSARERGAGTVHSPLHF
v_call: TRBV10-3; d_call: TRBD1; clone_size: few; j_call: TRBJ1-1; cdr3_nt: TGTGCCATCAGTGAGTCGGGGACAGTCGGGACTGAAGCTTTCTTT; cdr3_aa: CAISESGTVGTEAFF
v_call: TRBV19; d_call: TRBD1; clone_size: .; j_call: TRBJ2-6; cdr3_nt: TGTGCCAGTAGTATTGGTACCGGGACAGGGAGCTCTGGGGCCAACGTCCTGACTTTC; cdr3_aa: CASSIGTGTGSSGANVLTF
v_call: TRBV10-3; d_call: TRBD1; clone_size: few; j_call: TRBJ1-2; cdr3_nt: TGTGCCATCAGTGAGTCCAGGGGGGACTATGGCTACACCTTC; cdr3_aa: CAISESRGDYGYTF
v_call: TRBV10-1; d_call: TRBD2; clone_size: once; j_call: TRBJ2-3; cdr3_nt: TGCGCCAGCAGTGAGTCAAATAAGGGACTAGCGGGTCGACCTAGCACAGATACGCAGTATTTT; cdr3_aa: CASSESNKGLAGRPSTDTQYF
v_call: TRBV10-3; d_call: .; clone_size: .; j_call: TRBJ1-4; cdr3_nt: TGTCTTATATGCCCGCAGTACAATGAAAAACTGGTTTTT; cdr3_aa: CLICPQYNEKLVF
v_call: TRBV29-1; d_call: .; clone_size: .; j_call: TRBJ1-2; cdr3_nt: TGCAGCGTTGAGGACGGGATTTGGGGCTACACCTTC; cdr3_aa: CSVEDGIWGYTF
v_call: TRBV20-1; d_call: TRBD2; clone_size: .; j_call: TRBJ2-7; cdr3_nt: TGCAGTGCTTATTTAGTAGAGGGAGGGTTCTACGAGCAGTACTTC; cdr3_aa: CSAYLVEGGFYEQYF
v_call: TRBV11-2; d_call: .; clone_size: .; j_call: TRBJ1-5; cdr3_nt: TGTGCCAGCAGCACCGCCGGTATAAGGGGTGGCAATCAGCCCCAGCATTTT; cdr3_aa: CASSTAGIRGGNQPQHF
v_call: TRBV11-2; d_call: TRBD1; clone_size: .; j_call: TRBJ1-6; cdr3_nt: TGTGCCAGCACCCAGCAGGGGACAGGGGGAAATTCACCCCTCCACTTT; cdr3_aa: CASTQQGTGGNSPLHF